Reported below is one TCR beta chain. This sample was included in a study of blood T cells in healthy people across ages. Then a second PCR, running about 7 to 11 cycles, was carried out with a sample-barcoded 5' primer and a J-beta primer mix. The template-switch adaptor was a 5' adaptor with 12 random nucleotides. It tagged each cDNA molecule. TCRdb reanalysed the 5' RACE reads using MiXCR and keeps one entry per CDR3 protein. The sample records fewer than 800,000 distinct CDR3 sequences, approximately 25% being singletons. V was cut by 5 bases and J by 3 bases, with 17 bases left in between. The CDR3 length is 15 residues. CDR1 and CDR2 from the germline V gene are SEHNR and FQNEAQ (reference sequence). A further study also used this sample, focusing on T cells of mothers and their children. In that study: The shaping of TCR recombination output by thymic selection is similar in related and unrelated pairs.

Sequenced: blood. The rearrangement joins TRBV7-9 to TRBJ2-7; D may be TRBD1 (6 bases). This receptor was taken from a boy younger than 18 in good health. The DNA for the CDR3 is TGTGCCAGCAGCCCGCGACCTAAACAGGGCTACGAGCAGTACTTC. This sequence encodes CASSPRPKQGYEQYF.